This T cell receptor beta chain was captured in a study of beta chain features in type 1 diabetes. Study-wide points: Cells carrying high TCR expression could end up over-represented when cDNA is sequenced.

About 100 mL of blood, on average, came from one heparinised draw per donor. The CDR3 has 12 residues. V dropped 5 bases and J dropped 5 bases, with 6 bases sitting between them. The germline V gene encodes CDR1 LNHDA and CDR2 SQIVND (reference sequence). In the case of this clone: Its antigen is not identified.

cDNA synthesis used the whole RNA isolate, giving expressed TCRB sequences. TCRdb's table, derived via immunoSEQ multiplex PCR, lists solely in-frame clones and lacks some. Found here are under 300,000 clones, about 8% of them singletons; the top ten hold roughly 1%. Material for sequencing was central memory CD4+ T cells from blood. The chain recombines TRBV19 with TRBJ1-4; a weak D match, TRBD1 (5 bases). This clonotype originated in a woman between 18 and 29 years old in good health. The CDR3 coding sequence is TGTGCCAGTAGTGGGGCAAATGAAAAACTGTTTTTT. Translated: CASSGANEKLFF.